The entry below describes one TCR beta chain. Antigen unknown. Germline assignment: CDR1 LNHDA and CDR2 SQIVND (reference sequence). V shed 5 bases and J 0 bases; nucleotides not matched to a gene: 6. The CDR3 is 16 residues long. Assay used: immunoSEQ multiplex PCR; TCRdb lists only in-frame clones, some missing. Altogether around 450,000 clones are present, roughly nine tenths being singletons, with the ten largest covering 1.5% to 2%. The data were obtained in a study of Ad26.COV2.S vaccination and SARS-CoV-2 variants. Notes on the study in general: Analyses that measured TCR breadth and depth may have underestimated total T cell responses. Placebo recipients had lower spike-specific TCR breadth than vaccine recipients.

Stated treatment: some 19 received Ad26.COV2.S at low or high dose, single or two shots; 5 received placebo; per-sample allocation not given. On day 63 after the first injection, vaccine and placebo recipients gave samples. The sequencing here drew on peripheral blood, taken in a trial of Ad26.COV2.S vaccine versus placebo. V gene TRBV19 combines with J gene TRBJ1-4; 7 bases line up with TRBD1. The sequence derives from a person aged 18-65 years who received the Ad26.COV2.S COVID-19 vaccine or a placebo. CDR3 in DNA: TGTGCCAGTAGTGTAATCGGGACAGCAACTAATGAAAAACTGTTTTTT. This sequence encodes CASSVIGTATNEKLFF.